This T cell receptor beta chain stems from a study of T cell repertoires in cytomegalovirus infection. At the level of the study: Matching HLA type, along with CMV infection, was indicated by public TCR beta signatures.

TCRdb re-analysed the reads in MiXCR, keeping a single row per CDR3 protein. This sample has approximately 500,000 distinct CDR3 sequences, with around 11% found just once. Concerning this clonotype: Its antigen is as yet unknown.

Study results and caveats: The cumulative frequency of public TCR beta families distinguished individuals who carried CMV together with the relevant HLA. HLA-C-restricted CMV-specific TCR beta clonotypes were dominant in the ex vivo response.

V lost 0 bases and J lost 3, with 6 bases in between. The CDR3 has 13 amino acids. Germline V gives CDR1 SGDLS, CDR2 YYNGEE. Material for sequencing was PBMCs. This receptor was taken from a human donor in good health (CMV status not recorded). Some clones in this sample may be carry-over from other donors' samples. This sequence joins TRBV9 and TRBJ2-5, with D unclear. The CDR3 DNA follows: TGTGCCAGCAGCGTAGATCCGGAAGAGACCCAGTACTTC. Protein sequence: CASSVDPEETQYF.